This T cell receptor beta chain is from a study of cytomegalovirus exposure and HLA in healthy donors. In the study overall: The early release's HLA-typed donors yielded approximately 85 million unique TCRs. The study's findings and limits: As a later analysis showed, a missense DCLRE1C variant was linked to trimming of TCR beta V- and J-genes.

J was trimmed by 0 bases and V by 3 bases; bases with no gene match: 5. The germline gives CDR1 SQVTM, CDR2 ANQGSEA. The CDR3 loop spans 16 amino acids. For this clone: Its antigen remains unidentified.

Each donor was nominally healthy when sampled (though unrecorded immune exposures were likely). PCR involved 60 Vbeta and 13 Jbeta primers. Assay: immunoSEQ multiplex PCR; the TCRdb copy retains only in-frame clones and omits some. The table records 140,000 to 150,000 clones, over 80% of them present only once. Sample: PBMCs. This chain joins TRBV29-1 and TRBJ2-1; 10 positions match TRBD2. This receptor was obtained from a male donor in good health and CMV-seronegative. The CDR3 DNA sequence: TGCAGCGTTGAGGGCTCTAGCGGGAGCTCCTACAATGAGCAGTTCTTC. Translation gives CSVEGSSGSSYNEQFF.